Below, 21 T cell receptor beta chains from the same sample are listed, as sequenced in a study of cytomegalovirus exposure and HLA in healthy donors. PCR primers comprised 60 Vbeta and 13 Jbeta primers. Libraries were prepared by immunoSEQ multiplex PCR; TCRdb keeps only in-frame clonotypes and omits some of them. The sample has some 150,000 clones, approximately 80% seen once; the top ten hold about 5%. The material sequenced was PBMCs. The receptors were sampled from a male donor in good health and CMV-seronegative.

V is TRBV4-1 and J is TRBJ2-5; D is perhaps TRBD2 (6 bases). Trimming took 0 bases from V and 1 from J, leaving 9 bases between them. CDR1 MGHRA and CDR2 YSYEKL come from the germline V gene. The CDR3 runs to 15 residues. The CDR3 reads CASSQDARGQETQYF. The CDR3 region has the DNA TGCGCCAGCAGCCAAGATGCGCGGGGCCAAGAGACCCAGTACTTC.

This clone has a handful of counts. The chain is built from TRBV5-1 and TRBJ2-1; the match to TRBD2 covers 8 bases. V gave up 0 bases and J gave up 0 bases; unmatched junction bases: 8. Germline-derived CDR1 and CDR2 are SGHRS and YFSETQ. The CDR3 loop spans 18 amino acids. CDR3 sequence reads: CASSLAGGDRSSYNEQFF. CDR3 bases: TGCGCCAGCAGCTTGGCCGGGGGGGACCGTAGCTCCTACAATGAGCAGTTCTTC.

There are a few counts of this clone. V is TRBV2 and J is TRBJ2-2; weak D call: TRBD1 (6 bases). Trimming cost V 8 bases and J 1 base, with 11 bases left between them. Germline loops: CDR1 SNHLY, CDR2 FYNNEI. This CDR3 contains 14 residues. The CDR3 reads CASGQSRNTGELFF. The CDR3 region has the DNA TGTGCCAGCGGACAGTCTCGGAACACCGGGGAGCTGTTTTTT.

Only a few counts were recorded for this clone. The chain recombines TRBV9 with TRBJ1-1; weak D call: TRBD1 (5 bases). The CDR3 loop spans 15 amino acids. The V and J ends lost 2 bases and 6 bases respectively, with 17 bases between them. Per germline, CDR1 SGDLS and CDR2 YYNGEE. This CDR3 is CASSVRDGPTAEAFF. CDR3 in DNA: TGTGCCAGCAGCGTTCGAGACGGGCCGACAGCTGAAGCTTTCTTT.

The chain has TRBV6-5 and TRBJ2-2; D is perhaps TRBD2 (5 bases). Germline loops: CDR1 MNHEY, CDR2 SVGAGI. The CDR3 length is 13 residues. V was cut by 10 bases and J by 4 bases, with 13 bases left in between. For the CDR3, the DNA is TGTGCCACGGGAAATACCCGCACCGGGGAGCTGTTTTTT. Translating it yields CATGNTRTGELFF.

CDR3 in amino acids: CASSLRGGSDEQYF. Written as DNA, the CDR3 is TGTGCCAGCAGCCTCAGGGGTGGTTCCGACGAGCAGTACTTC. The V and J genes are TRBV9 and TRBJ2-7, with TRBD1 as a possible D gene (6 bases). Germline V CDR1 and CDR2: SGDLS, YYNGEE. The CDR3 runs 14 residues. V was pared by 4 bases and J by 5 bases, with 16 bases between.

J is TRBJ2-7 and V is TRBV5-6, with D perhaps matching TRBD2 (5 bases). Per germline, CDR1 SGHDT and CDR2 YYEEEE. The CDR3 has 15 residues. Trimming pared 4 bases from V and 1 base from J, leaving 15 bases between. The CDR3 DNA is TGTGCCAGCAGCCTGGCTTTGGACTTATCCTACGAGCAGTACTTC. Encoded protein: CASSLALDLSYEQYF.

This sequence joins TRBV10-3 and TRBJ1-5; perhaps TRBD1 as D (6 bases). Germline loops: CDR1 ENHRY, CDR2 SYGVKD. With 0 bases removed from V and 4 bases from J, the gap between germline ends came to 13 bases. The length of the CDR3 is 16 residues. The CDR3 DNA reads TGTGCCATCAGTGAGTCGAAGGGAAGGGGGAATCAGCCCCAGCATTTT. Protein product: CAISESKGRGNQPQHF.

V gene TRBV7-8 combines with J gene TRBJ1-2, with D unclear. CDR1 and CDR2 (germline): SGHVS, FQNEAQ. Trimming removed 1 base at V and 8 bases at J, with 14 bases between. The CDR3 covers 14 residues. The CDR3 bases are TGTGCCAGCAGCTTAGGCCCCCAAGCGGGGGGCTACACCTTC. Amino acids: CASSLGPQAGGYTF.

The J gene is TRBJ1-2, the V gene TRBV28; no firm D call. Germline V lookup: CDR1 MDHEN, CDR2 SYDVKM. This CDR3 has 12 residues. Trimming took 6 bases from V and 13 from J, leaving 18 bases between them. The CDR3, as DNA: TGTGCCAGCAGATCACTGTCGTTCCGTGCCACCTTC. Protein sequence: CASRSLSFRATF.

This rearrangement joins TRBV19 to TRBJ2-2; 7 bases match TRBD1. The CDR3 is 16 residues long. With 7 bases clipped from V and 4 bases from J, the junction kept 12 bases outside the gene matches. CDR1 is LNHDA and CDR2 is SQIVND in the germline V gene (reference sequence). The CDR3 DNA reads TGTGCCAGTAACCCAAGGGGGCGAGAAATCACCGGGGAGCTGTTTTTT. It encodes CASNPRGREITGELFF.

This clone was recorded a few times. The same CDR3 also results from other DNA sequences found in this sample. V usage is TRBV7-2 and J usage is TRBJ2-7; possibly TRBD1 for D (5 bases). Trimming took 1 base from V and 1 from J, leaving 5 bases between them. Per germline, CDR1 SGHTA and CDR2 FQGNSA. CDR3 length: 13 amino acids. The CDR3 is CASSLDRSYEQYF. The DNA of the CDR3 is TGTGCCAGCAGCTTAGACAGGTCCTACGAGCAGTACTTC.

The J gene is TRBJ2-1, the V gene TRBV2, with TRBD1 matching over 7 bases. The germline V gene encodes CDR1 SNHLY and CDR2 FYNNEI. The CDR3 extends over 16 amino acids. The J segment lost 3 bases and the V segment lost 8 bases, leaving 13 bases of the junction unmatched. The CDR3 DNA is TGTGCCAGCTCGGGACAGCCTATTTTGCTCTACAATGAGCAGTTCTTC. It encodes CASSGQPILLYNEQFF.

CDR3 sequence reads: CASSLRAQYNEQFF. As DNA, the CDR3 is TGTGCCAGCAGCTTAAGGGCGCAGTACAATGAGCAGTTCTTC. The chain is built from TRBV7-3 and TRBJ2-1, with D unresolved. This CDR3 has 14 residues. The V end lost 1 base, the J end lost 4 bases, and 8 bases lay between the germline ends. Germline V gives CDR1 SGHTA, CDR2 FQGTGA.

This clone was detected only a few times. The chain uses TRBV5-6 and TRBJ1-2; D gene ambiguous. Per germline, CDR1 SGHDT and CDR2 YYEEEE. The CDR3 runs 15 residues. V lost 3 bases to trimming and J lost 9 bases, with 21 bases between them. DNA of the CDR3: TGTGCCAGCAGCTCCCCCACCACGGTCGGGGTACGCTACACCTTC. This codes for CASSSPTTVGVRYTF.

The CDR3 DNA follows: TGTGCCAGCACCACGAGGCTAGCAAACACCGGGGAGCTGTTTTTT. Translating gives CASTTRLANTGELFF. The chain couples TRBV6-5 to TRBJ2-2; D may be TRBD2 (5 bases). This CDR3 is built from 15 residues. CDR1 is MNHEY, CDR2 SVGAGI, per germline. The V end was cut by 7 bases, the J end by 2 bases, with 14 bases between.

This clone has only a few counts. The V gene is TRBV7-9, the J gene TRBJ1-3; TRBD1 agrees at 8 bases. J lost 2 bases, V lost 6 bases, and 6 bases had no gene match. The CDR3 runs to 15 residues. Germline loops: CDR1 SEHNR, CDR2 FQNEAQ (reference sequence). The CDR3 is CASSLRGLAGNTIYF. The CDR3, as DNA: TGTGCCAGCAGTCTCAGGGGGCTGGCTGGAAACACCATATATTTT.

This clone occurred once. V usage is TRBV6-1 and J usage is TRBJ2-3, with TRBD2 matching over 11 bases. This CDR3 spans 15 amino acids. Germline V gene sequence: CDR1 MNHNS, CDR2 SASEGT. The J segment lost 1 base and the V segment lost 6 bases, leaving 3 bases of the junction unmatched. The chain's CDR3 is CASSGTSGRTDTQYF. In DNA form, the CDR3 reads TGTGCCAGCAGCGGGACTAGCGGTCGCACAGATACGCAGTATTTT.

This clone was counted only a few times. This chain connects TRBV4-3 to TRBJ1-2; the D gene is possibly TRBD1 (5 bases). From germline, CDR1 is LGHNA and CDR2 YSLEER. Trimming stripped 0 bases from V and 4 bases from J, with 15 bases between. This CDR3 is built from 16 residues. CDR3 loop: CASSQERRDRGYGYTF. In DNA, the CDR3 is TGCGCCAGCAGCCAAGAACGGAGGGATAGGGGCTATGGCTACACCTTC.

The rearrangement joins TRBV25-1 to TRBJ2-5; 7 nucleotides match TRBD2. Unmatched junction bases numbered 7, after V lost 4 bases and J lost 2 bases. Germline loops: CDR1 MGHDK, CDR2 SYGVNS. The CDR3 totals 15 residues. CDR3 nucleotide sequence: TGTGCCAGCAGTGTACCGGGACTACAACAAGAGACCCAGTACTTC. It is translated as CASSVPGLQQETQYF. The full variable domain, completed using reference TRBV25-1 and TRBJ2-5, is EADIYQTPRYLVIGTGKKITLECSQTMGHDKMYWYQQDPGMELHLIHYSYGVNSTEKGDLSSESTVSRIRTEHFPLTLESARPSHTSQYLCASSVPGLQQETQYFGPGTRLLVL.

The V gene is TRBV27, the J gene TRBJ2-1; the match to TRBD2 covers 11 bases. Germline assignment: CDR1 MNHEY and CDR2 SMNVEV (reference sequence). The CDR3 has 15 residues. V lost 4 bases and J lost 6; bases outside the gene matches: 5. CDR3 in amino acids: CASSSLAGGPNEQFF. The CDR3 nucleotides read TGTGCCAGCAGTTCGCTAGCGGGGGGTCCCAATGAGCAGTTCTTC.